This is a list of T cell receptor beta chains from one sample in a study of resident and recirculating memory T cells in vitiligo. Sequencing used immunoSEQ multiplex PCR; TCRdb keeps in-frame clones, though not all of them. The sample lists 70,000 or so clones; about 89% were seen once. Sequenced material: blood. These receptor sequences come from a male donor with vitiligo. The CDR3 runs from the conserved cysteine through the conserved F or W. The D gene is left open where the match is weak. Only some rows state a clone size, as once, few, many or a class for expanded clones.

V,J,D,size,DNA,CDR3
TRBV27,TRBJ1-6,NA,NA,TGTGCCAGCAGTTCGACAAGTAATTCACCCCTCCACTTT,CASSSTSNSPLHF
TRBV18,TRBJ2-7,NA,NA,TGTGCCAGCTCACCACCGAGCAGGGGTTACGAGCAGTACTTC,CASSPPSRGYEQYF
TRBV13,TRBJ2-1,TRBD2,once,TGTGCCAGCAGCTCTAGACTAGCGGGGGGGTCCAATGAGCAGTTCTTC,CASSSRLAGGSNEQFF
TRBV4-2,TRBJ2-3,TRBD2,NA,TGTGCCAGCAGCCGACCGGGACTAGGCACAGATACGCAGTATTTT,CASSRPGLGTDTQYF
TRBV18,TRBJ1-2,NA,NA,TGTGCCAGCTCCCAGTCCTATGGCTACACCTTC,CASSQSYGYTF
TRBV10-1,TRBJ2-7,TRBD2,NA,TGCGCCAGCAGTTCTGACTTAGCGGGGGACGGCGACGGGCAGTACTTC,CASSSDLAGDGDGQYF
TRBV28,TRBJ1-5,TRBD1,NA,TGTGCCAGCGTTGGACAGGGGCCTCCCAATAGCAATCAGCCCCAGCATTTT,CASVGQGPPNSNQPQHF
TRBV5-4,TRBJ2-1,NA,NA,TGTGCCAGCAGCATCGCTCCCGGACAGTACAATGAGCAGTTCTTC,CASSIAPGQYNEQFF
TRBV2,TRBJ1-1,TRBD1,NA,TGTGCCAGCAGTGAGAGACAGGGGCCGAGCGAAGCTTTCTTT,CASSERQGPSEAFF
TRBV9,TRBJ2-7,TRBD2,NA,TGTGCCAGCAGCGTAGGTGCGGGGGGCGGGGGAGCCTACGAGCAGTACTTC,CASSVGAGGGGAYEQYF
TRBV18,TRBJ2-7,NA,NA,TGTGCCAGCTCTCTACGGGGGTACGAGCAGTACTTC,CASSLRGYEQYF
TRBV7-7,TRBJ2-7,TRBD1,NA,TGTGCTAGCAGCTTAGGTACAGGGGGGGAGCAGTACTTC,CASSLGTGGEQYF
TRBV30,TRBJ2-7,TRBD1,NA,TGTGCCTGGAGTGTACTGGACAGGGTTAAAAACGAGCAGTACTTC,CAWSVLDRVKNEQYF
TRBV27,TRBJ2-1,TRBD1,NA,TGTGCCAGCAGTAAAGCCGGGACAGGGGGGCTGAATGAGCAGTTCTTC,CASSKAGTGGLNEQFF
TRBV7-9,TRBJ1-2,TRBD1,NA,TGTGCCAGCAGCGCACCCGGGACAGGGGGCGCATTGTCTGGCTACACCTTC,CASSAPGTGGALSGYTF
TRBV10-3,TRBJ2-3,TRBD2,NA,TGTGCCATCGCCGTCCTAGCGGGGGGGAGCACAGATACGCAGTATTTT,CAIAVLAGGSTDTQYF
TRBV7-9,TRBJ2-3,NA,NA,TGTGCCAGCAGCTTAGGACGATTTGGGTCAGGGATGTTAACAGATACGCAGTATTTT,CASSLGRFGSGMLTDTQYF
TRBV6-5,TRBJ2-5,NA,NA,TGTGCCAGCAGGGCGACAGGATCTGAGACCCAGTACTTC,CASRATGSETQYF
TRBV11-2,TRBJ2-7,TRBD1,NA,TGTGCCAGCAGCATACAGGGGGCGCACCCCGAGCAGTACTTC,CASSIQGAHPEQYF
TRBV5-1,TRBJ2-7,NA,NA,TGCGCCAGCAGCTCGCACAGGGGGGGGGACTACGAGCAGTACTTC,CASSSHRGGDYEQYF
TRBV18,TRBJ2-2,TRBD1,NA,TGTGCCAGCTCACCTGACAGGGTTACGAACACCGGGGAGCTGTTTTTT,CASSPDRVTNTGELFF
TRBV28,TRBJ1-1,NA,NA,TGTGCCAGCAGCCCCCAAAGGGGCGGCTCGCGGAACACTGAAGCTTTCTTT,CASSPQRGGSRNTEAFF
TRBV30,TRBJ2-5,TRBD1,once,TGTGCCTGGAGTGTAACCAGGGGGCTTGGGGAGACCCAGTACTTC,CAWSVTRGLGETQYF
TRBV28,TRBJ1-1,TRBD1,NA,TGTGCCAGCAGCCGCGGACAGGGTGGGTTTGAAGCTTTCTTT,CASSRGQGGFEAFF
TRBV29-1,TRBJ1-2,NA,NA,TGCAGCGTTGCTCGCAGGGTGAATGGCTACACCTTC,CSVARRVNGYTF
TRBV5-5,TRBJ1-1,TRBD1,NA,TGTGCCAGCAGCTTGGCATCGACAGGGATCGGCGCTGAAGCTTTCTTT,CASSLASTGIGAEAFF
TRBV6-5,TRBJ1-4,TRBD1,NA,TGTGCCAGCAGTTACTCTGGGACAGCAACTAATGAAAAACTGTTTTTT,CASSYSGTATNEKLFF
TRBV6-5,TRBJ2-7,TRBD1,NA,TGTGCCAGCAGTTACTCAGGACAGGGAAGCTACGAGCAGTACTTC,CASSYSGQGSYEQYF
TRBV6-6,TRBJ2-1,NA,NA,TGTGCCAGCAGTTACAGCAGGGTTTACAATGAGCAGTTCTTC,CASSYSRVYNEQFF
TRBV2,TRBJ1-5,NA,NA,TGTGCCAGCAGTGAAGCCAACGGTCAGCCCCAGCATTTT,CASSEANGQPQHF
TRBV7-9,TRBJ1-1,NA,NA,TGTGCCAGCACCGCATTGTCGGGCACTGAAGCTTTCTTT,CASTALSGTEAFF
TRBV19,TRBJ1-2,TRBD1,NA,TGTGCCAGTAGTTGGGACAGGGTCACCGTAGAACCTCTTGGCTACACCTTC,CASSWDRVTVEPLGYTF
TRBV18,TRBJ2-5,TRBD1,NA,TGTGCCAGCTCACCACCCGGACCTCGGACAGGGGAAGAGACCCAGTACTTC,CASSPPGPRTGEETQYF
TRBV18,TRBJ1-4,TRBD1,NA,TGTGCCAGCTCACCCGGGACAGGCAATGAAAAACTGTTTTTT,CASSPGTGNEKLFF
TRBV2,TRBJ2-5,NA,NA,TGTGCCAGCAGTGAAAGTTTAGTGGCAGCGCAAGAGACCCAGTACTTC,CASSESLVAAQETQYF
TRBV28,TRBJ2-7,NA,NA,TGTGCCAGCAGTTCCATCTACAGGGGAGGTAGCTCCTACGAGCAGTACTTC,CASSSIYRGGSSYEQYF
TRBV5-1,TRBJ1-2,TRBD1,NA,TGCGCCAGCAGCCCAGGTACGGGACAGCTGAATGGCTACACCTTC,CASSPGTGQLNGYTF
TRBV28,TRBJ1-5,TRBD1,NA,TGTGCCAGCAGCCCCGTGGCCGGGACAGGCTTTCGGCAGCCCCAGCATTTT,CASSPVAGTGFRQPQHF
TRBV12-2,TRBJ2-1,NA,NA,TGTGCAAGTCGGGGCAGGGGTTTGTTTTCGTCTAATGAGCAGTTCTTC,CASRGRGLFSSNEQFF
TRBV5-5,TRBJ1-6,NA,NA,TGTGCCAGCAGCTTAACAGGGAGGGAATCACCCCTCCACTTT,CASSLTGRESPLHF
TRBV28,TRBJ1-2,NA,NA,TGTGCCAGCAGTACCACAGGCTTCTATGGCTACACCTTC,CASSTTGFYGYTF
TRBV7-9,TRBJ1-1,NA,once,TGTGCCAGCAGGGAGTACACTGAAGCTTTCTTT,CASREYTEAFF
TRBV19,TRBJ2-7,TRBD1,NA,TGTGCCAGTAGTGCTGGACAGGGGGTGGGAATCTACGAGCAGTACTTC,CASSAGQGVGIYEQYF
TRBV6-5,TRBJ1-6,NA,NA,TGTGCCAGCAGTTTAGGCGGTAATTCACCCCTCCACTTT,CASSLGGNSPLHF
TRBV7-3,TRBJ1-3,NA,NA,TGTGCCAGCAGCTTAACGCCAGGGGTTTCAGGAAACACCATATATTTT,CASSLTPGVSGNTIYF
TRBV4-1,TRBJ1-6,TRBD1,NA,TGCGCCAGCAGCAAACTAACGTTTGGACAGGGCGATTCACCCCTCCACTTT,CASSKLTFGQGDSPLHF
TRBV15,TRBJ1-5,TRBD1,NA,TGTGCCACCAGCAGAACTGTAAACAGGGGGAATCAGCCCCAGCATTTT,CATSRTVNRGNQPQHF
TRBV19,TRBJ2-7,NA,NA,TGTGCCAGTAGTATCGTCCAGGGAAACTCCGACGAGCAGTACTTC,CASSIVQGNSDEQYF